The subject of this entry is one T cell receptor beta chain. The data were obtained in a study of blood T cell repertoires in COVID-19. Across the study: T cells, B-cell-depleted T cells, or PBMCs provided the cDNA or gDNA that served as material.

Enrollment of patients from Seattle took place during active infection, with longitudinal follow-up. Measured with immunoSEQ multiplex PCR; TCRdb has only the in-frame clones, and not every one. Among 100,000 to 150,000 clones, about 89% were seen once, and the ten largest hold around 10%. Sample: peripheral blood. This TCR was recovered from a woman between 65 and 79 years old with COVID-19, enrolled during active disease.

The CDR3 nucleotides are TGCAGCGTGGCCGGGTGGGCGGGAGAGACCCAGTACTTC. Amino acid sequence: CSVAGWAGETQYF. This sequence joins TRBV29-1 and TRBJ2-5, with D possibly TRBD2 on 5 matching bases. This CDR3 spans 13 amino acids. CDR1 and CDR2 from the germline V gene are SQVTM and ANQGSEA. Trimming removed 6 bases at V and 4 bases at J, with 15 bases between.